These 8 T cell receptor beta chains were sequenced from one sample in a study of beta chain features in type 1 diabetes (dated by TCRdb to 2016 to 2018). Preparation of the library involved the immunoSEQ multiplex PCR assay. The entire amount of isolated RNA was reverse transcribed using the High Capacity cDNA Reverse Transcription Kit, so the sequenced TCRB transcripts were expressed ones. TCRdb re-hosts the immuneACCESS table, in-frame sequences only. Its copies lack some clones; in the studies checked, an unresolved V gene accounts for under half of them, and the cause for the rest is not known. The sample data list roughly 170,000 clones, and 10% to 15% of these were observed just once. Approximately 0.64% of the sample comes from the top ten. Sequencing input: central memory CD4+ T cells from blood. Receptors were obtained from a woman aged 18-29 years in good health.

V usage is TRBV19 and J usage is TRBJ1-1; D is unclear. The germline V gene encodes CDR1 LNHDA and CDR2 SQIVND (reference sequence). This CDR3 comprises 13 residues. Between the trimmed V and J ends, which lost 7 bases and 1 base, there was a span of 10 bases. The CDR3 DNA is TGTGCCAGTATTCCAACAGCGAACACTGAAGCTTTCTTT. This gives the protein CASIPTANTEAFF.

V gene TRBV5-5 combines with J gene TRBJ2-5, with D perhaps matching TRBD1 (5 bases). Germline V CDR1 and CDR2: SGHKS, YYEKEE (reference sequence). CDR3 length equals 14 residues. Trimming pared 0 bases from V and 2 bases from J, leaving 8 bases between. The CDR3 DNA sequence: TGTGCCAGCAGCTTGGACAGGCCGCAAGAGACCCAGTACTTC. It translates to CASSLDRPQETQYF.

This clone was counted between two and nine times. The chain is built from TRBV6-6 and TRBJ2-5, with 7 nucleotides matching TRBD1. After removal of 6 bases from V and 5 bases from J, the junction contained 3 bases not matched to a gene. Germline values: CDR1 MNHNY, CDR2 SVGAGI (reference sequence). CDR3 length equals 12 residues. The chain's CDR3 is CASSDRAETQYF. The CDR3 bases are TGTGCCAGCAGCGACAGGGCTGAGACCCAGTACTTC.

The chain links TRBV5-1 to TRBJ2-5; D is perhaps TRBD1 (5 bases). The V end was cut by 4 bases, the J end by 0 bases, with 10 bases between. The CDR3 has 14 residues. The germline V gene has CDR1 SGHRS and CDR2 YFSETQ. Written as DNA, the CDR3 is TGCGCCAGCAGCGTACCAGGGTACCAAGAGACCCAGTACTTC. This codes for CASSVPGYQETQYF.

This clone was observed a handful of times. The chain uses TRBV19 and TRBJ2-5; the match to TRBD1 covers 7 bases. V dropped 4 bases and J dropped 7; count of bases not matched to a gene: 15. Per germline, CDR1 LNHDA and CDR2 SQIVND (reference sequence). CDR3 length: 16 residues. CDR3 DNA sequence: TGTGCCAGTAGTACCGTCACCGGGACAGATTTTGGGACCCAGTACTTC. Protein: CASSTVTGTDFGTQYF.

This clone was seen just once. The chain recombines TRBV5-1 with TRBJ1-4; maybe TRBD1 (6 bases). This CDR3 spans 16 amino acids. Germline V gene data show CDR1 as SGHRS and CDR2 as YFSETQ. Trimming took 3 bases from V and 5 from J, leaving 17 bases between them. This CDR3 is CASSSRPAGANEKLFF. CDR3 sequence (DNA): TGCGCCAGCAGCTCACGCCCGGCAGGGGCAAATGAAAAACTGTTTTTT.

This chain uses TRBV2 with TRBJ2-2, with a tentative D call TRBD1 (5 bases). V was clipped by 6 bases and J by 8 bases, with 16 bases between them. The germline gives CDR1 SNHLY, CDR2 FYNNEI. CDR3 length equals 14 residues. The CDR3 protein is CASRTDKLTGELFF. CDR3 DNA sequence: TGTGCCAGCAGGACGGACAAGCTCACGGGGGAGCTGTTTTTT.

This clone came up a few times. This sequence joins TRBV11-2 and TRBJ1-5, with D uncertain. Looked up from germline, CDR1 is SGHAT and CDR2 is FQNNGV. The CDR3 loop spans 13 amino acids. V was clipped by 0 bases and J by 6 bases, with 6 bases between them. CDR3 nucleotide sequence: TGTGCCAGCAGCTTAGATCGCGGTCAGCCCCAGCATTTT. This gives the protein CASSLDRGQPQHF.